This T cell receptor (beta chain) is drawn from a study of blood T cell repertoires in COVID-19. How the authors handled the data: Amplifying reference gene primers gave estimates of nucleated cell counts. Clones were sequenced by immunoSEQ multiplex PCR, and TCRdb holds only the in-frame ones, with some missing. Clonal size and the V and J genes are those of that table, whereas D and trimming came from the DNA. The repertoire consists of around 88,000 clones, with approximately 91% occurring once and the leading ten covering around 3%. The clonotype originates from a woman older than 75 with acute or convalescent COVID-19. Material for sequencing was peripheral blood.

Written as DNA, the CDR3 is TGTGCCAGCAGCTTAGAAGCTACAGAGAAATCACAAGAGACCCAGTACTTC. Amino acid sequence: CASSLEATEKSQETQYF. The chain couples TRBV7-2 to TRBJ2-5; D ambiguous. CDR3 length equals 17 residues. Trimming shortened V by 1 base and J by 2 bases, and 17 bases separated the two germline ends. CDR1 is SGHTA, CDR2 FQGNSA, per germline.